This T cell receptor (beta chain) was recorded in a study of cytomegalovirus exposure and HLA in healthy donors. Researchers ran the PCR with 60 Vbeta and 13 Jbeta primers. Assay used: immunoSEQ multiplex PCR; TCRdb lists only in-frame clones, some missing. There are 110,000 to 150,000 clones in the sample; approximately 80% occur only once, and approximately 5.1% lies in the top ten. V was clipped by 4 bases and J by 8 bases; unmatched bases: 9. CDR1 and CDR2 from the germline V gene are MNHNS and SASEGT. The CDR3 runs 15 residues. The chain uses TRBV6-1 and TRBJ1-4; 8 nucleotides agree with TRBD1. Sequencing input: PBMCs. The source of this sequence is a male donor in good health and CMV-seronegative. Written as DNA, the CDR3 is TGTGCCAGCAGTGTTTCGACAGGGGATTACGAAAAACTGTTTTTT. Encoded protein: CASSVSTGDYEKLFF.